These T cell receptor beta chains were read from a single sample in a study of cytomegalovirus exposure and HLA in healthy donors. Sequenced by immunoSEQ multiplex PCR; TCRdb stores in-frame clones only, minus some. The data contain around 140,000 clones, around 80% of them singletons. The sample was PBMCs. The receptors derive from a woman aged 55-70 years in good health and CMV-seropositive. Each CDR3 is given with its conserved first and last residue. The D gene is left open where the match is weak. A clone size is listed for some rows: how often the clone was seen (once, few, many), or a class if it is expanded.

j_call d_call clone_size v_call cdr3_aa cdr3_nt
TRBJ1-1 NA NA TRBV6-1 CASGGLTEAFF TGTGCCAGCGGGGGACTGACTGAAGCTTTCTTT
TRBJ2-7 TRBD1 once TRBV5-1 CASSPRTGSTYEQYF TGCGCCAGCAGCCCCAGGACAGGGTCTACCTACGAGCAGTACTTC
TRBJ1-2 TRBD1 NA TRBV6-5 CALRQGENYGYTF TGTGCCTTACGACAGGGCGAGAACTATGGCTACACCTTC
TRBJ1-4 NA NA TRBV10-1 CASPSRTGDYATNEKLFF TGCGCCAGCCCCTCGAGAACAGGAGATTATGCAACTAATGAAAAACTGTTTTTT
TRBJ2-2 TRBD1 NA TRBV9 CASSVGGTAGELFF TGTGCCAGCAGCGTAGGAGGGACAGCCGGGGAGCTGTTTTTT
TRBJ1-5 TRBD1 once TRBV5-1 CASSPDPTGQFPYSNQPQHF TGCGCCAGCAGCCCGGATCCCACGGGACAGTTCCCTTATAGCAATCAGCCCCAGCATTTT
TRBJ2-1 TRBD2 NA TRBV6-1 CASSASGRAFEQFF TGTGCCAGCAGTGCTAGCGGGAGGGCGTTTGAGCAGTTCTTC
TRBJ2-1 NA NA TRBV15 CATSRDQRGNEQFF TGTGCCACCAGCAGAGATCAACGCGGGAATGAGCAGTTCTTC
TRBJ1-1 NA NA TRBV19 CASGHTRNTEAFF TGTGCCAGTGGACATACACGGAACACTGAAGCTTTCTTT
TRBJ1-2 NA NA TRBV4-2 CASSQDEEGYTF TGTGCCAGCAGCCAAGATGAGGAGGGCTACACCTTC
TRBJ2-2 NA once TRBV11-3 CASSLDGSANTGELFF TGTGCCAGCAGCTTAGACGGGAGCGCGAACACCGGGGAGCTGTTTTTT
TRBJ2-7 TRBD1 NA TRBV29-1 CSVEGRDRDYEQYF TGCAGCGTTGAAGGTAGGGACAGGGACTACGAGCAGTACTTC
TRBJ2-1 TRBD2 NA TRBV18 CASSPGLAHEQFF TGTGCCAGCTCACCGGGACTAGCGCATGAGCAGTTCTTC
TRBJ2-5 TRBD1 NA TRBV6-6 CASSSQGQGETQYF TGTGCCAGCAGTTCACAGGGGCAAGGGGAGACCCAGTACTTC
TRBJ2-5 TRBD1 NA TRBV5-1 CASAGGQLTETQYF TGCGCCAGCGCTGGGGGACAGCTAACGGAGACCCAGTACTTC
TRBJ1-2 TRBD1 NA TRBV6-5 CASRPGTGGSGYTF TGTGCCAGCAGGCCCGGGACAGGGGGCAGCGGCTACACCTTC
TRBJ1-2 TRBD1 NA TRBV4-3 CASSQEETGENYYGYTF TGCGCCAGCAGCCAAGAGGAGACAGGGGAGAATTACTATGGCTACACCTTC
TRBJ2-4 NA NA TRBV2 CASRWQACIQYF TGTGCCAGCCGATGGCAGGCTTGCATTCAGTACTTC
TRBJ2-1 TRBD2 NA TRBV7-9 CASSLPQREFHNEQFF TGTGCCAGCAGCCTACCCCAGCGGGAGTTTCACAATGAGCAGTTCTTC
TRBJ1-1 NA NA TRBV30 CAWSVGGFTEAFF TGTGCCTGGAGTGTTGGGGGGTTCACTGAAGCTTTCTTT
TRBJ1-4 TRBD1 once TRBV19 CATGQGSEKLFF TGTGCCACAGGACAGGGGAGTGAAAAACTGTTTTTT
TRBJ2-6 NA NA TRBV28 CASSLTRAPLTGANVLTF TGTGCCAGCAGCCTCACGCGCGCACCCCTGACTGGGGCCAACGTCCTGACTTTC
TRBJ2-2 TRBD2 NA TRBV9 CASSATSQNTGELFF TGTGCCAGCAGTGCGACTAGCCAGAACACCGGGGAGCTGTTTTTT
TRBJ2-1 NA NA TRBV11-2 CASSFTGYLVF TGTGCCAGCAGCTTCACGGGGTATTTGGTCTTC
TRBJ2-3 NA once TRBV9 CASSVVGSGTDTQYF TGTGCCAGCAGCGTAGTCGGTAGCGGCACAGATACGCAGTATTTT
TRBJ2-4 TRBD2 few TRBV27 CASSGGGYPKNIQYF TGTGCCAGCAGCGGGGGGGGGTACCCCAAAAACATTCAGTACTTC